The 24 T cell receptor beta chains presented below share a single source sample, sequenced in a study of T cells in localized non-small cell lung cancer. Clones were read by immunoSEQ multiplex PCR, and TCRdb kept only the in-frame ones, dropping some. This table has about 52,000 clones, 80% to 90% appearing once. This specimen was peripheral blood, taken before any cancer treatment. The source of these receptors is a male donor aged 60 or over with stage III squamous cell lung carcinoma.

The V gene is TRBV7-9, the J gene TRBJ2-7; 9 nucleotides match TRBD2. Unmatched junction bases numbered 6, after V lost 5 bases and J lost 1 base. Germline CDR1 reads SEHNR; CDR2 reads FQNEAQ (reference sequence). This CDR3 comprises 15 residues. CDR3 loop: CASSPSLAGSYEQYF. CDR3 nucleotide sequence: TGTGCCAGCAGCCCCTCCCTAGCGGGGTCCTACGAGCAGTACTTC.

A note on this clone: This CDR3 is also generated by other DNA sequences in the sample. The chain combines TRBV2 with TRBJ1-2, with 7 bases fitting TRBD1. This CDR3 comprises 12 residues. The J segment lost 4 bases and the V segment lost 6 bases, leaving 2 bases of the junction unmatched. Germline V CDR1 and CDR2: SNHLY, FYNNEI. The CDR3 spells CASRGTVYGYTF. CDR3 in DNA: TGTGCCAGCAGGGGGACAGTCTATGGCTACACCTTC.

The CDR3 region is CASSSAAFTYEQYF. In DNA form, the CDR3 reads TGCGCCAGCAGTTCGGCAGCCTTTACCTACGAGCAGTACTTC. V and J are TRBV10-2 and TRBJ2-7; no clear D. The CDR3 has 14 amino acids. V dropped 5 bases and J dropped 2 bases, with 13 bases sitting between them. Germline lookup yields CDR1 WSHSY and CDR2 SAAADI.

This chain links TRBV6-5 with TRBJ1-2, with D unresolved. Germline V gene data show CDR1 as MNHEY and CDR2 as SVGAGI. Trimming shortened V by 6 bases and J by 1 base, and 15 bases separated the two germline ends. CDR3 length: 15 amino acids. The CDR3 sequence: CASSSYVSYNYGYTF. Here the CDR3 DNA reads TGTGCCAGCAGCTCCTACGTATCCTATAACTATGGCTACACCTTC.

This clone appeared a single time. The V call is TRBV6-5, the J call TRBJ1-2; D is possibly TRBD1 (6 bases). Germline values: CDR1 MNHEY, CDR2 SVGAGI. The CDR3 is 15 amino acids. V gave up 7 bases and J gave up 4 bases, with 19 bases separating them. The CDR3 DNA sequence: TGTGCCAGCAACTCCACCATCAGGGGAGGCTATGGCTACACCTTC. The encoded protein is CASNSTIRGGYGYTF.

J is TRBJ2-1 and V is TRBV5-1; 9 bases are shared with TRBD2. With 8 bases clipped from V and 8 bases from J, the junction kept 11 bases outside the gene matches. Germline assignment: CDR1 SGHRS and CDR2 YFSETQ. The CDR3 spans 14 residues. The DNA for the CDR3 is TGCGCCAGTACTATCGGGACTAGCATCGATGAGCAGTTCTTC. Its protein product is CASTIGTSIDEQFF.

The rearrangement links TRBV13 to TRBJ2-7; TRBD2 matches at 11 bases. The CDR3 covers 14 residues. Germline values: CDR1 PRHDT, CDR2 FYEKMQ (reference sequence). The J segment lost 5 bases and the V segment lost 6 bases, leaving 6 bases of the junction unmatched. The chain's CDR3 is CASRLRLAGNEQYF. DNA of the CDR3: TGTGCCAGCAGGCTCAGACTAGCGGGAAACGAGCAGTACTTC.

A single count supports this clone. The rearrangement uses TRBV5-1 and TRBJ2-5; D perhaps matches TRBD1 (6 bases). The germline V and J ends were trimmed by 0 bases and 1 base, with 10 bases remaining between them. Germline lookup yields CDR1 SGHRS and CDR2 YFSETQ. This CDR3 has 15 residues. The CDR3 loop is CASSLGMGAQETQYF. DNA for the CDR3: TGCGCCAGCAGCTTGGGTATGGGGGCCCAAGAGACCCAGTACTTC.

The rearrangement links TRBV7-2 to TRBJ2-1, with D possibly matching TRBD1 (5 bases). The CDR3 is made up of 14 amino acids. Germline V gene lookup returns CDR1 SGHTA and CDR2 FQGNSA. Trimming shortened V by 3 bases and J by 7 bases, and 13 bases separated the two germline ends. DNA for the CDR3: TGTGCCAGCAGCTTGGTCCAGGGCTGGAATGAGCAGTTCTTC. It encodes CASSLVQGWNEQFF. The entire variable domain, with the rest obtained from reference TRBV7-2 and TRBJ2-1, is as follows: GAGVSQSPSNKVTEKGKDVELRCDPISGHTALYWYRQSLGQGLEFLIYFQGNSAPDKSGLPSDRFSAERTGGSVSTLTIQRTQQEDSAVYLCASSLVQGWNEQFFGPGTRLTVL.

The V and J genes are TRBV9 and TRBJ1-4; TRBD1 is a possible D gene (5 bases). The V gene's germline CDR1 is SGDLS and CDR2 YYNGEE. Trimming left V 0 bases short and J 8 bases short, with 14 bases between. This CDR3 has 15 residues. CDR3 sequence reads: CASSVVGGVGEKLFF. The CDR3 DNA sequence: TGTGCCAGCAGCGTAGTCGGGGGGGTAGGCGAAAAACTGTTTTTT.

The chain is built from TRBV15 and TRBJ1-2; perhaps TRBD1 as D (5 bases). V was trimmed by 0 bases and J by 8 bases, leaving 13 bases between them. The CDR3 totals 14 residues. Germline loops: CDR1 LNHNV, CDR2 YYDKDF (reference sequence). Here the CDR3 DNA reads TGTGCCACCAGCAGAGACTATCAAGGGGTAGGCTACACCTTC. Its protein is CATSRDYQGVGYTF.

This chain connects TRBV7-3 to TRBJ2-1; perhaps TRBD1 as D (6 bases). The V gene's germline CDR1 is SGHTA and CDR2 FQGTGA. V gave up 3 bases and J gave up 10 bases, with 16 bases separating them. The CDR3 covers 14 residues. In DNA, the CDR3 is TGTGCCAGCAGCTTGGTCCCAACAGGGCGGGAGCAGTTCTTC. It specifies CASSLVPTGREQFF.

CDR3 in DNA: TGTGCCAGTTCCGGGACAGGGACTAATCAGCCCCAGCATTTT. As protein: CASSGTGTNQPQHF. The chain combines TRBV19 with TRBJ1-5; 9 bases align to TRBD1. This CDR3 region has 14 residues. Germline lookup yields CDR1 LNHDA and CDR2 SQIVND (reference sequence). J lost 4 bases, V lost 8 bases, and 6 bases had no gene match.

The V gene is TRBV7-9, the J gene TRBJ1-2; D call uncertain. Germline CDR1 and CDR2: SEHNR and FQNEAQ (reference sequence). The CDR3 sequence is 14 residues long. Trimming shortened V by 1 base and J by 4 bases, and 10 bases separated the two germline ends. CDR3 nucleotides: TGTGCCAGCAGCTTAGGGAATCCAGGCTATGGCTACACCTTC. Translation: CASSLGNPGYGYTF.

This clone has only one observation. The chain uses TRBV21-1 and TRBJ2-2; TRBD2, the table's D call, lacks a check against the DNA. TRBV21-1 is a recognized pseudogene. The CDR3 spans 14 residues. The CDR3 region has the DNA TGTGCCAGCAGCAAAGATCTCGACACCGGGGAGCTGTTTTTT. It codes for CASSKDLDTGELFF.

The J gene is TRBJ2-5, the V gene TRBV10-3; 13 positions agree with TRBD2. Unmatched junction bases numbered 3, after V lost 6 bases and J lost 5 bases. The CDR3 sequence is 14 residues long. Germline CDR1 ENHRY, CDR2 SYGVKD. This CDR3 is CAIRPGLAGETQYF. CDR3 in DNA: TGTGCCATCAGACCGGGACTAGCGGGGGAGACCCAGTACTTC.

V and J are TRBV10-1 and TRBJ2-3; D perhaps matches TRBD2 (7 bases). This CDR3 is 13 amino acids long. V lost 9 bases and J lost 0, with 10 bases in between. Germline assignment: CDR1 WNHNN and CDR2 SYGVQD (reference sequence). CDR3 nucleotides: TGCGCCAGAGGGGGGGGAAGCACAGATACGCAGTATTTT. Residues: CARGGGSTDTQYF.

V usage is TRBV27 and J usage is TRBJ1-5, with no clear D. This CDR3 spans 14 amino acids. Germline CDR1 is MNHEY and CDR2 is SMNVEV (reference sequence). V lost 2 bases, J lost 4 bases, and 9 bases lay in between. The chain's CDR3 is CASSLMGSNQPQHF. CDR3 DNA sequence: TGTGCCAGCAGTTTAATGGGGTCTAATCAGCCCCAGCATTTT.

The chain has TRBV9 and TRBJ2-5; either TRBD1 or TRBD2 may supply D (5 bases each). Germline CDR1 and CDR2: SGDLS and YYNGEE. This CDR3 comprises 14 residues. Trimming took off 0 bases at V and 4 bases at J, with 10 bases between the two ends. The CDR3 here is CASSVGEGRETQYF. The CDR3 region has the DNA TGTGCCAGCAGCGTAGGTGAGGGGCGAGAGACCCAGTACTTC.

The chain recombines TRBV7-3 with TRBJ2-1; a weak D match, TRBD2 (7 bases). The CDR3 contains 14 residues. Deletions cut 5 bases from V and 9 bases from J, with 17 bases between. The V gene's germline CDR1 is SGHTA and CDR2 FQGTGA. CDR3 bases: TGTGCCAGCAGCCCAACGGCGGGGGCGAGTGAGCAGTTCTTC. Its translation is CASSPTAGASEQFF.

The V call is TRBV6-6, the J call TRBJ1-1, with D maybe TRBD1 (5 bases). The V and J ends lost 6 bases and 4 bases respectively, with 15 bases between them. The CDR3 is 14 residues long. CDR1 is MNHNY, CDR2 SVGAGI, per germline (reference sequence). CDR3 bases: TGTGCCAGCAGGCTTCGGGGCGAGTCCACTGAAGCTTTCTTT. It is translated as CASRLRGESTEAFF.

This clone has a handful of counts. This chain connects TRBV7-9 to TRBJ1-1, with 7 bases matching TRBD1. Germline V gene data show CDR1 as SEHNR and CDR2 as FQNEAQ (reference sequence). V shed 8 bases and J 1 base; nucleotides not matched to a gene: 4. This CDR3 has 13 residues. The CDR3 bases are TGTGCCAGCGGAGACAGGGCGAACACTGAAGCTTTCTTT. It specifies CASGDRANTEAFF.

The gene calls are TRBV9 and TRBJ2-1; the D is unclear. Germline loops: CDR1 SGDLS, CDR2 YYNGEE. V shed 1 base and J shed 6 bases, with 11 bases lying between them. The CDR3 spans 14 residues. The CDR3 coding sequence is TGTGCCAGCAGCGTAATGGGAATTACCAATGAGCAGTTCTTC. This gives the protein CASSVMGITNEQFF.

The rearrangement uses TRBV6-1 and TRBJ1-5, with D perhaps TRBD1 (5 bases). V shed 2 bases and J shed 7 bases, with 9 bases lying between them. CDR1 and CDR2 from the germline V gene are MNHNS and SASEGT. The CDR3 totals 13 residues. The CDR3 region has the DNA TGTGCCAGCAGTGAAAGCGGGGGGCAGCCCCAGCATTTT. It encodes CASSESGGQPQHF.